The present T cell receptor (beta chain) was sequenced within a study of T-cell reconstitution after alpha-beta-depleted transplantation in children. The study, taken as a whole, reports: In patients about two months after transplant, alpha-beta T cells reportedly arose from several hundred expanded graft clones. For some patients, TCRbeta diversity was high at day 60 because of recipient T cells and thymic progenitors that survived. Newly generated T cells supplied most T-cell counts and diversity one year post-transplant.

The CDR3 contains 15 residues. Germline loops: CDR1 LGHNA, CDR2 YNFKEQ. The V and J ends lost 2 bases and 7 bases, in that order; junction bases with no gene match: 6. Unique molecular identifiers tagged the TCRbeta library. TCRdb re-called the PCR reads through MiXCR, storing one row per CDR3 protein. The sample holds hundreds of thousands of distinct CDR3 sequences, under 20% seen once. For this clonotype: As yet, its antigen is unknown.

The TCR was taken from a male patient younger than 18 who had a stem cell transplant for acute lymphoblastic leukemia, so the T cells may come from the graft donor. The gene calls are TRBV4-2 and TRBJ1-2; 11 nucleotides match TRBD1. The source was PBMCs, mostly from graft donor cells, collected 360 days after TCRalphabeta/CD19-depleted stem cell transplant. CDR3 bases: TGTGCCAGCAGCCAACGCGGACAGGGGGCGTCTGGCTACACCTTC. It codes for CASSQRGQGASGYTF.